Listed here are 7 T cell receptor beta chains from one sample, sequenced in a study of cytomegalovirus exposure and HLA in healthy donors. The study ran its PCR with 60 Vbeta and 13 Jbeta primers. Only in-frame clones appear in the TCRdb table, and some are missing; sequencing was by immunoSEQ multiplex PCR. The table lists about 200,000 clones, around three quarters of them singletons. Sample: PBMCs. The receptors stem from a woman in her twenties or thirties in good health and CMV-seronegative.

The rearrangement joins TRBV11-1 to TRBJ2-1; the match to TRBD2 covers 8 bases. This CDR3 has 16 amino acids. V lost 2 bases to trimming and J lost 8 bases; unmatched junction nucleotides: 11. The V gene's germline CDR1 is SGHAT and CDR2 FQDESV (reference sequence). CDR3 nucleotides: TGTGCCAGCAGCTTAACCGGGACTAGGATGGATCATGAGCAGTTCTTC. Its protein is CASSLTGTRMDHEQFF. The full variable domain, completed using reference TRBV11-1 and TRBJ2-1, is EAEVAQSPRYKITEKSQAVAFWCDPISGHATLYWYRQILGQGPELLVQFQDESVVDDSQLPKDRFSAERLKGVDSTLKIQPAELGDSAMYLCASSLTGTRMDHEQFFGPGTRLTVL.

This sequence joins TRBV7-8 and TRBJ2-7, with D tentatively TRBD2 (7 bases). Trimming pared 1 base from V and 3 bases from J, leaving 10 bases between. The CDR3 runs to 14 residues. Germline loops: CDR1 SGHVS, CDR2 FQNEAQ. CDR3 region: CASSLEGGVYEQYF. The CDR3 DNA reads as TGTGCCAGCAGCTTAGAAGGGGGGGTCTACGAGCAGTACTTC.

CDR3 protein: CASSPTRSDTQYF. The DNA for the CDR3 is TGTGCCAGCAGCCCGACGAGGTCAGATACGCAGTATTTT. The genes are TRBV9 and TRBJ2-3, with unresolved D. V lost 4 bases and J lost 4, with 10 bases in between. The CDR3 has 13 amino acids. Germline V gene lookup returns CDR1 SGDLS and CDR2 YYNGEE.

The chain couples TRBV19 to TRBJ1-4; the D gene is possibly TRBD1 (5 bases). Trimming took 3 bases from V and 7 from J, leaving 18 bases between them. Germline V lookup: CDR1 LNHDA, CDR2 SQIVND (reference sequence). CDR3 size: 16 residues. CDR3 DNA: TGTGCCAGTAGTATTTCAGGGTCCAGGGAAGGTGAAAAACTGTTTTTT. This encodes CASSISGSREGEKLFF.

This chain connects TRBV2 to TRBJ2-1; maybe TRBD1 (5 bases). Germline V gives CDR1 SNHLY, CDR2 FYNNEI. Trimming cost V 3 bases and J 4 bases, with 10 bases left between them. The CDR3 length is 14 residues. The CDR3 nucleotides are TGTGCCAGCAGTGAGGGCAGGGCTTACAATGAGCAGTTCTTC. Residues: CASSEGRAYNEQFF.

The chain recombines TRBV28 with TRBJ1-5; D gene unclear. The CDR3 consists of 14 residues. V dropped 8 bases and J dropped 0 bases, with 11 bases sitting between them. Germline V gene data show CDR1 as MDHEN and CDR2 as SYDVKM. DNA of the CDR3: TGTGCCAGCCAAAGAACAGATAGCAATCAGCCCCAGCATTTT. Translated, it gives CASQRTDSNQPQHF.

This clone has just a few counts. The genes are TRBV7-8 and TRBJ1-1; D is uncertain. V was trimmed by 5 bases and J by 1 base, leaving 8 bases between them. This CDR3 spans 13 amino acids. CDR1 and CDR2 (germline): SGHVS, FQNEAQ. The CDR3 reads CASSRTANTEAFF. DNA for the CDR3: TGTGCCAGCAGCCGAACAGCGAACACTGAAGCTTTCTTT.